This is a list of T cell receptor beta chains from one sample in a study of control samples from healthy donors and cancer patients. Here immunoSEQ multiplex PCR was the method, and the copy in TCRdb shows in-frame clones only, minus some. The profile covers roughly 130,000 clones, with 90% appearing a single time and more than 2% taken by the ten largest. Sequenced: blood. The receptors were sampled from a man aged 18 to 29 in good health. Both conserved end residues are part of each CDR3. A D gene is named only where the DNA matches it firmly. Some rows mark clone size as missing; the rest say once, few, many or name a class of expanded clone.

cdr3_nt,cdr3_aa,j_call,v_call,d_call,clone_size
TGTGCCAGTAGTATAGGAGGGTCTGAAAAACTGTTTTTT,CASSIGGSEKLFF,TRBJ1-4,TRBV19,.,few
TGTGCCAGCTCACCCCCTGCAACCCTAGCGGGGTACAATGAGCAGTTCTTC,CASSPPATLAGYNEQFF,TRBJ2-1,TRBV18,TRBD2,.
TGTGCCAGCAGTGAGGGGACTAGCGGGGGCCGGGAGCAGTTCTTC,CASSEGTSGGREQFF,TRBJ2-1,TRBV2,TRBD2,.
TGTGCCAGCAGCTTGGGACATTCTAGCACAGATACGCAGTATTTT,CASSLGHSSTDTQYF,TRBJ2-3,TRBV9,.,.
TGTGCCAGCACCATAGGACAGGGGGATGGCTACACCTTC,CASTIGQGDGYTF,TRBJ1-2,TRBV12-3/TRBV12-4,TRBD1,.
TGTGCCAGCAGCTTGGTTTTGACAGGGCCAGATACGCAGTATTTT,CASSLVLTGPDTQYF,TRBJ2-3,TRBV5-5,TRBD1,.
TGTGCCAGCAGACAGGTGGACGGGGAGCTGTTTTTT,CASRQVDGELFF,TRBJ2-2,TRBV11-3,.,.
TGTGCCAGCAGCCCCCGGGATCCTAAGGGCAATCAGCCCCAGCATTTT,CASSPRDPKGNQPQHF,TRBJ1-5,TRBV11-3,.,.
TGTGCCAGCAGTCCAATTTGGACAGACAACTATGGCTACACCTTC,CASSPIWTDNYGYTF,TRBJ1-2,TRBV28,.,.
TGTGCCAGCAGCCACGCGGACAGGGGCACAGATACGCAGTATTTT,CASSHADRGTDTQYF,TRBJ2-3,TRBV3-1/TRBV3-2,TRBD1,.
TGTGCCACCAGTGATCCAAGGGCCACCGGGGAGCTGTTTTTT,CATSDPRATGELFF,TRBJ2-2,TRBV24-1,.,.
TGTGCCAGCAGCCCAGGAGGCTGGAGGTCCTACAATGAGCAGTTCTTC,CASSPGGWRSYNEQFF,TRBJ2-1,TRBV6-2/TRBV6-3,.,.
TGTGCCAGCAGTGACGAATTTGGTTCACCCCTCCACTTT,CASSDEFGSPLHF,TRBJ1-6,TRBV6-4,.,.
TGCGCCAGCAGCTTGGGAGGGAGTCACAATGAGCAGTTCTTC,CASSLGGSHNEQFF,TRBJ2-1,TRBV5-1,.,once
TGTGCCAGCAGCACGACGACAGGGGGCGTTACCGGGGAGCTGTTTTTT,CASSTTTGGVTGELFF,TRBJ2-2,TRBV7-9,TRBD1,.
TGTGCCAGCAGGTACACAGGCTCTGGAAACACCATATATTTT,CASRYTGSGNTIYF,TRBJ1-3,TRBV6-5,.,.
TGTGCCAGCAGCGTAGGGAAGGGTGAGCAGTTCTTC,CASSVGKGEQFF,TRBJ2-1,TRBV9,.,.
TGTGCCAGCAGCGTAGCTGGGCTAGCGGAACAAGAGACCCAGTACTTC,CASSVAGLAEQETQYF,TRBJ2-5,TRBV9,TRBD2,.
TGTGCCAGCAGTTTGCGACTGATGGAAGGAGATACGCAGTATTTT,CASSLRLMEGDTQYF,TRBJ2-3,TRBV6-2/TRBV6-3,.,once
TGTGCCAGCAGTTACGAGATGAAAAATTCACCCCTCCACTTT,CASSYEMKNSPLHF,TRBJ1-6,TRBV6-5,.,once
TGTGCCTGGGGTGATTTTTTGGCTGAAGCTTTCTTT,CAWGDFLAEAFF,TRBJ1-1,TRBV30,.,.
TGCGCCAGCAGTGAGGAGGGGCCCATGAACACTGAAGCTTTCTTT,CASSEEGPMNTEAFF,TRBJ1-1,TRBV5-1,.,.
TGTGCCTGCACCTCTAGCGGGGGGAGAAATGAGCAGTTCTTC,CACTSSGGRNEQFF,TRBJ2-1,TRBV30,TRBD2,.
TGTGCCAGCAAGAGAGGAGGAAATGAAAAACTGTTTTTT,CASKRGGNEKLFF,TRBJ1-4,TRBV12-3/TRBV12-4,.,.
TGTGCCAGCAGTGACGTCGTGATCTTGGGGGAGACCCAGTACTTC,CASSDVVILGETQYF,TRBJ2-5,TRBV6-4,.,.
TGTGCCAGCAGCCAAGGGGTCTCTGGAAACACCATATATTTT,CASSQGVSGNTIYF,TRBJ1-3,TRBV9,.,once
TGCAGTGCTATAAAAGATACGCAGTATTTT,CSAIKDTQYF,TRBJ2-3,TRBV20-1,.,.
TGTGCCAGCAGTTGGGAAGACAGCGCCTATGGCTACACCTTC,CASSWEDSAYGYTF,TRBJ1-2,TRBV6-6,.,.
TGTGCCAGTTCCGCTTCCACTAGAGACACAGATACGCAGTATTTT,CASSASTRDTDTQYF,TRBJ2-3,TRBV19,.,.
TGTGCCAGCTCACCACCTAGAATCTACAATGAGCAGTTCTTC,CASSPPRIYNEQFF,TRBJ2-1,TRBV18,.,once
TGTGCCAGTAGTATAGGTGCGGGAGGACAAGAGACCCAGTACTTC,CASSIGAGGQETQYF,TRBJ2-5,TRBV19,TRBD2,.
TGCAGCGTTGAAAAGAGTGGGGAGGAAGACGGCCAAGTCGACTATGGCTACACCTTC,CSVEKSGEEDGQVDYGYTF,TRBJ1-2,TRBV29-1,.,.
TGTGCCAGCAGCTTGGTGGTGGACAGTGCCGAGCAGTTCTTC,CASSLVVDSAEQFF,TRBJ2-1,TRBV5-4,.,.
TGTGCCACCGGACAGGGGTCTTATACTGAAGCTTTCTTT,CATGQGSYTEAFF,TRBJ1-1,TRBV11-2,TRBD1,.
TGTGCCAGCAGCCAAGCACAGAATGAGCAGTTCTTC,CASSQAQNEQFF,TRBJ2-1,TRBV3-1/TRBV3-2,.,.
TGTGCCAGCAGCCCCCGGGACAGGGCCTCGTCTGGGGCCAACGTCCTGACTTTC,CASSPRDRASSGANVLTF,TRBJ2-6,TRBV3-1/TRBV3-2,TRBD1,.
TGTGCCAGCAGTTACGGGACAGGGGACTACGAGCAGTACTTC,CASSYGTGDYEQYF,TRBJ2-7,TRBV6-6,TRBD1,.